The rows below give T cell receptor beta chains drawn from one sample of a study of blood T cell repertoires in COVID-19. Generated by immunoSEQ multiplex PCR, the TCRdb table keeps only in-frame clones and is missing some. The sample has 200,000 to 300,000 clones, 81% seen once. Sequencing was performed on peripheral blood. Receptors were obtained from an elderly woman with acute or convalescent COVID-19. The CDR3 runs from the conserved cysteine through the conserved F or W. A D gene is named only where the DNA matches it firmly. Clone size is not always given. Where it is, it says once, few, many or a class for expanded clones.

J,D,V,size,CDR3,DNA
TRBJ1-2,TRBD1,TRBV5-1,NA,CASSPGTAREGYTF,TGCGCCAGCAGCCCTGGGACAGCTCGGGAGGGCTACACCTTC
TRBJ1-2,NA,TRBV5-4,NA,CASSLGGGYGYTF,TGTGCCAGCAGCTTGGGCGGTGGGTATGGCTACACCTTC
TRBJ2-3,NA,TRBV6-5,NA,CASSYSSGGDTQYF,TGTGCCAGCAGTTACTCGAGTGGAGGGGATACGCAGTATTTT
TRBJ1-1,NA,TRBV5-1,NA,CASSFQGAPEAFF,TGCGCCAGCAGTTTCCAGGGTGCACCTGAAGCTTTCTTT
TRBJ2-5,NA,TRBV27,NA,CASSLWLKETQYF,TGTGCCAGCAGTTTATGGCTCAAAGAGACCCAGTACTTC
TRBJ2-3,NA,TRBV9,NA,CASSVGGGRTDTQYF,TGTGCCAGCAGCGTTGGTGGGGGCCGCACAGATACGCAGTATTTT
TRBJ1-4,TRBD1,TRBV19,NA,CASSFPGGDREKLFF,TGTGCCAGTAGTTTCCCAGGGGGAGATAGGGAAAAACTGTTTTTT
TRBJ2-7,TRBD1,TRBV7-8,NA,CASSNPGQGLYEQYF,TGTGCCAGCAGCAACCCGGGACAGGGTTTATACGAGCAGTACTTC
TRBJ2-5,NA,TRBV3-1/TRBV3-2,NA,CASTQGETQYF,TGTGCCAGCACTCAGGGGGAGACCCAGTACTTC
TRBJ2-3,NA,TRBV19,NA,CASSIQGITDTQYF,TGTGCCAGTAGTATCCAGGGAATCACAGATACGCAGTATTTT
TRBJ1-2,TRBD1,TRBV6-2/TRBV6-3,NA,CASSPRSDRGPYGYTF,TGTGCCAGCAGTCCAAGGAGCGACAGGGGACCCTATGGCTACACCTTC
TRBJ1-3,TRBD1,TRBV5-1,NA,CASTPGQGPSGNTIYF,TGCGCCAGTACTCCGGGACAGGGGCCCTCTGGAAACACCATATATTTT
TRBJ1-2,TRBD1,TRBV2,many,CASSDASRGGAGYTF,TGTGCCAGCAGTGACGCCTCGAGAGGGGGCGCAGGCTACACCTTC
TRBJ1-1,TRBD1,TRBV5-4,NA,CASSLEAGGNTEAFF,TGTGCCAGCAGCTTGGAGGCAGGGGGCAACACTGAAGCTTTCTTT
TRBJ2-7,TRBD1,TRBV29-1,few,CSVVTGGRGEQYF,TGCAGCGTTGTAACAGGGGGAAGAGGCGAGCAGTACTTC
TRBJ2-7,NA,TRBV4-2,NA,CASSQDAASYEQYF,TGTGCCAGCAGCCAAGATGCGGCCTCCTACGAGCAGTACTTC
TRBJ2-2,NA,TRBV5-1,once,CASSLLGPVNTGELFF,TGCGCCAGCAGCTTGTTGGGGCCAGTGAACACCGGGGAGCTGTTTTTT
TRBJ1-2,TRBD1,TRBV28,NA,CASSLGTGEASNYGYTF,TGTGCCAGCAGTTTAGGGACAGGGGAGGCCTCTAACTATGGCTACACCTTC
TRBJ2-2,NA,TRBV5-4,once,CASSRGAGTGELFF,TGTGCCAGCAGCCGGGGGGCGGGCACCGGGGAGCTGTTTTTT
TRBJ1-2,TRBD1,TRBV6-5,NA,CATLTGTANYGYTF,TGTGCCACCCTCACCGGGACAGCTAACTATGGCTACACCTTC
TRBJ2-5,NA,TRBV5-1,NA,CASSFRQGPMQETQYF,TGCGCCAGCAGCTTCCGCCAGGGCCCGATGCAAGAGACCCAGTACTTC
TRBJ1-3,NA,TRBV28,NA,CASSSLQGGSDTIYF,TGTGCCAGCAGCTCGCTTCAAGGAGGGAGCGACACCATATATTTT
TRBJ2-7,NA,TRBV10-2,NA,CASSEGAVPSGYEQYF,TGCGCCAGCAGTGAGGGAGCGGTGCCCTCTGGTTACGAGCAGTACTTC
TRBJ1-2,NA,TRBV7-2,NA,CASSLDSMASTDTYGYTF,TGTGCCAGCAGCCTGGACTCCATGGCGTCTACAGATACTTATGGCTACACCTTC
TRBJ1-6,NA,TRBV3-1/TRBV3-2,NA,CASSQGSRGNSPLHF,TGTGCCAGCAGCCAAGGGTCAAGGGGGAATTCACCCCTCCACTTT
TRBJ1-1,NA,TRBV5-4,NA,CASSLEGVLNTEAFF,TGTGCCAGCAGCTTGGAGGGGGTCTTGAACACTGAAGCTTTCTTT
TRBJ1-5,NA,TRBV7-9,once,CASSFNRPLDPQHF,TGTGCCAGCAGCTTTAACAGGCCCCTCGACCCCCAGCATTTT
TRBJ2-2,TRBD2,TRBV7-3,NA,CASSPVLAGTGELFF,TGTGCCAGCAGCCCCGTGCTAGCGGGGACCGGGGAGCTGTTTTTT
TRBJ1-4,NA,TRBV15,NA,CATSLRQATNEKLFF,TGTGCCACCAGCCTCCGACAGGCAACTAATGAAAAACTGTTTTTT
TRBJ2-7,TRBD1,TRBV18,NA,CASSPAAGTANSYEQYF,TGTGCCAGCTCACCGGCCGCCGGGACAGCAAACTCCTACGAGCAGTACTTC
TRBJ2-7,TRBD1,TRBV5-6,NA,CARIDRDRGSYEQYF,TGTGCCAGGATTGACCGGGACAGGGGCTCCTACGAGCAGTACTTC
TRBJ2-5,TRBD2,TRBV2,NA,CASSSRLAGGSEETQYF,TGTGCCAGCAGTTCTCGACTAGCGGGGGGGTCCGAGGAGACCCAGTACTTC
TRBJ2-7,TRBD1,TRBV15,NA,CATSRYRQGSYYEQYF,TGTGCCACCAGCAGGTACAGACAGGGGTCGTACTACGAGCAGTACTTC
TRBJ1-2,TRBD1,TRBV6-6,NA,CASSLTGGYRYGYTF,TGTGCCAGCAGCCTCACAGGGGGCTACCGCTATGGCTACACCTTC
TRBJ2-6,NA,TRBV7-2,NA,CASSFFPGQSGANVLTF,TGTGCCAGCAGCTTTTTTCCAGGACAATCTGGGGCCAACGTCCTGACTTTC
TRBJ2-1,TRBD1,TRBV13,NA,CASILSRGRALYNEQFF,TGTGCCAGCATCTTATCCAGGGGGCGGGCCCTCTACAATGAGCAGTTCTTC